The 32 T cell receptor beta chains below all came from one sample that was sequenced in a study of blood T cell repertoires in COVID-19 (dated by TCRdb to the early 2020s). To prepare the library, the immunoSEQ multiplex PCR assay was applied. TCRdb limited this immuneACCESS table to in-frame rearrangements with V and J called. A share of clones is missing; checked studies link under half to unresolved V genes, and the rest is unexplained. This sample holds roughly 47,000 clones; roughly 87% were observed only once. Together, the top ten hold roughly a sixth of the sample. Sequencing used peripheral blood. The receptor set was obtained from a man in his 70s with active COVID-19.

V is TRBV25-1 and J is TRBJ2-5, with D possibly being TRBD1 (6 bases). From germline, CDR1 is MGHDK and CDR2 SYGVNS. V was clipped by 1 base and J by 3 bases, with 6 bases between them. The CDR3 covers 13 residues. The CDR3 coding sequence is TGTGCCAGCAGTGAATCAGGGGAAGAGACCCAGTACTTC. As protein: CASSESGEETQYF.

The V and J genes are TRBV3-1 (or the pseudogene TRBV3-2) and TRBJ2-1; 11 nucleotides match TRBD2. CDR1 is LGHDT, CDR2 YNNKEL, per germline (reference sequence). With 0 bases clipped from V and 5 bases from J, the junction kept 6 bases outside the gene matches. There are 17 residues in the CDR3. In DNA, the CDR3 is TGTGCCAGCAGCCAAGATTTAACTAGCGGGGGCCACAATGAGCAGTTCTTC. It translates to CASSQDLTSGGHNEQFF.

The CDR3 region is CASSGWDRKGTYEQYF. The CDR3 DNA follows: TGTGCCAGCAGTGGATGGGACAGAAAAGGAACCTACGAGCAGTACTTC. This chain joins TRBV5-6 and TRBJ2-7, with 7 nucleotides matching TRBD1. The CDR3 is 16 residues long. The V gene end was trimmed by 5 bases and the J gene end by 2 bases; junction bases not matched to a gene: 13. CDR1 is SGHDT and CDR2 is YYEEEE in the germline V gene.

The chain carries TRBV10-3 and TRBJ2-5; 10 nucleotides match TRBD1. The CDR3 runs to 16 residues. The V segment lost 0 bases and the J segment 4 bases; nucleotides outside the gene matches: 5. Germline V gene data show CDR1 as ENHRY and CDR2 as SYGVKD. The CDR3 DNA reads TGTGCCATCAGTGAGTCGACAGGGGGCGCCCGAGAGACCCAGTACTTC. This encodes CAISESTGGARETQYF.

The rearrangement uses TRBV11-2 and TRBJ2-3; the match to TRBD2 covers 8 bases. In germline, CDR1 is SGHAT, CDR2 FQNNGV. Trimming took 8 bases from V and 4 from J; bases not matched to a gene: 5. The CDR3 consists of 13 residues. The CDR3 protein is CASRRGVSDTQYF. In DNA, the CDR3 is TGTGCCAGCCGGCGGGGGGTATCAGATACGCAGTATTTT.

This chain joins TRBV2 and TRBJ2-7, with a possible D match to TRBD2 (6 bases). Germline V gene sequence: CDR1 SNHLY, CDR2 FYNNEI. This CDR3 comprises 13 residues. V shed 11 bases and J shed 0 bases, with 14 bases lying between them. CDR3 DNA sequence: TGTGCCTCCCGGATCGGGAGCTCCTACGAGCAGTACTTC. This gives the protein CASRIGSSYEQYF.

This clone came up once. The CDR3 coding sequence is TGTGCCAGCAGCGTAGGGTTGGTGGAGGACAGAGGCCAAGAGACCCAGTACTTC. Amino acid sequence: CASSVGLVEDRGQETQYF. The rearrangement uses TRBV9 and TRBJ2-5; D might be TRBD1 (6 bases). CDR3 length equals 18 residues. The V and J ends lost 0 bases and 1 base respectively, with 19 bases between them. The germline V gene encodes CDR1 SGDLS and CDR2 YYNGEE.

This clone was seen only a few times. The CDR3 sequence is CASSLSTGSSRETQYF. The CDR3 bases are TGCGCCAGCAGCTTGAGCACAGGGTCGTCTCGGGAGACCCAGTACTTC. The rearrangement links TRBV5-1 to TRBJ2-5; a weak D match, TRBD1 (6 bases). Germline V CDR1 and CDR2: SGHRS, YFSETQ. V lost 1 base and J 5 bases, leaving 18 bases between the germline ends. CDR3 length: 16 residues.

This clone has only a few counts. This chain uses TRBV5-3 with TRBJ1-5, with 8 bases lining up with TRBD1. TRBV5-3 is an open reading frame, and its role is uncertain. After removal of 1 base from V and 6 bases from J, the junction contained 18 bases not matched to a gene. CDR3 length: 19 residues. The CDR3 here is CARSLFPGTGWWKSQPQHF. The CDR3 DNA is TGTGCCAGAAGCTTGTTTCCCGGGACAGGATGGTGGAAGAGTCAGCCCCAGCATTTT.

The chain carries TRBV2 and TRBJ1-2, with D tentatively TRBD1 (6 bases). The CDR3 extends over 14 amino acids. Trimming removed 6 bases at V and 6 bases at J, with 17 bases between. The germline V gene encodes CDR1 SNHLY and CDR2 FYNNEI. The CDR3 reads CASRGNRQDHGYTF. CDR3 nucleotide sequence: TGTGCCAGCAGGGGAAACCGACAGGACCATGGCTACACCTTC.

The rearrangement uses TRBV3-1 (or the pseudogene TRBV3-2) and TRBJ2-1; 9 nucleotides line up with TRBD1. The length of the CDR3 is 16 residues. The ends lost 3 bases at V and 4 bases at J; junction bases unmatched: 7. In germline, CDR1 is LGHDT, CDR2 YNNKEL (reference sequence). CDR3 region: CASSHLRGQGYNEQFF. CDR3 nucleotides: TGTGCCAGCAGCCACCTCAGGGGACAGGGATACAATGAGCAGTTCTTC.

The V call is TRBV6-6, the J call TRBJ1-1; tentatively, D is TRBD1 (5 bases). Germline V CDR1 and CDR2: MNHNY, SVGAGI (reference sequence). V was cut by 2 bases and J by 0 bases, with 10 bases left in between. The CDR3 runs to 15 residues. CDR3 nucleotides: TGTGCCAGCAGTTACCGACAGAACATGAACACTGAAGCTTTCTTT. It specifies CASSYRQNMNTEAFF.

For the CDR3, the DNA is TGTGCCACCAGTGATTTTGCGACTAGCGGGGGTCGGGATACGCAGTATTTT. Translating gives CATSDFATSGGRDTQYF. J is TRBJ2-3 and V is TRBV24-1, with 12 bases matching TRBD2. Germline V gene data show CDR1 as KGHDR and CDR2 as SFDVKD. The J segment lost 6 bases and the V segment lost 1 base, leaving 7 bases of the junction unmatched. There are 17 residues in the CDR3.

The chain employs TRBV25-1 and TRBJ2-2, with TRBD2 matching over 10 bases. Germline-derived CDR1 and CDR2 are MGHDK and SYGVNS. V gave up 1 base and J gave up 4 bases; unmatched junction bases: 9. This CDR3 has 18 residues. For the CDR3, the DNA is TGTGCCAGCAGTGAATTAGGATGGGTAGCGGGGGGCACCGGGGAGCTGTTTTTT. This encodes CASSELGWVAGGTGELFF.

The V call is TRBV6-5, the J call TRBJ2-1; 7 bases line up with TRBD1. V was clipped by 2 bases and J by 9 bases; unmatched bases: 7. The CDR3 length is 14 residues. Germline values: CDR1 MNHEY, CDR2 SVGAGI. The DNA for the CDR3 is TGTGCCAGCAGTTACACTAAACAGGGGAGTGAGCAGTTCTTC. Translation gives CASSYTKQGSEQFF.

The gene calls are TRBV20-1 and TRBJ1-1, with 10 bases fitting TRBD1. The CDR3 spans 15 residues. V gave up 3 bases and J gave up 4 bases; unmatched junction bases: 8. Germline V gene lookup returns CDR1 DFQATT and CDR2 SNEGSKA (reference sequence). The CDR3, as DNA: TGCAGTGCTAGTAGGACAGGGGGGGTAGGCACTGAAGCTTTCTTT. The encoded protein is CSASRTGGVGTEAFF.

The sample holds one count of this clone. The CDR3 DNA sequence: TGTGCCAGCAGCTTAGGGTCAGGGCCTAGCACAGATACGCAGTATTTT. Encoded protein: CASSLGSGPSTDTQYF. The gene calls are TRBV7-3 and TRBJ2-3; D is perhaps TRBD1 (5 bases). Germline CDR1 is SGHTA and CDR2 is FQGTGA. The CDR3 extends over 16 amino acids. The V end lost 2 bases, the J end lost 0 bases, and 12 bases lay between the germline ends.

CDR3 amino acids: CASRTGEKLFF. The CDR3 DNA follows: TGTGCCAGCAGGACAGGCGAAAAACTGTTTTTT. The V and J genes are TRBV6-5 and TRBJ1-4, with D possibly being TRBD1 (6 bases). Deletions cut 6 bases from V and 8 bases from J, with 7 bases between. The CDR3 is made up of 11 amino acids. Germline values: CDR1 MNHEY, CDR2 SVGAGI.

The CDR3 DNA follows: TGTGCCAGCAGTTCAAACAGGAGCCCCTACGAGCAGTACTTC. Its translation: CASSSNRSPYEQYF. The chain recombines TRBV6-5 with TRBJ2-7; weak D call: TRBD1 (5 bases). Germline V lookup: CDR1 MNHEY, CDR2 SVGAGI. The CDR3 extends over 14 amino acids. V gave up 4 bases and J gave up 2 bases, with 12 bases separating them.

The chain uses TRBV11-2 and TRBJ2-7; 9 nucleotides line up with TRBD2. This CDR3 comprises 19 residues. V lost 6 bases, J lost 0 bases, and 18 bases stayed unmatched. Germline CDR1 is SGHAT and CDR2 is FQNNGV. CDR3 amino acids: CASSFLFASGKPGSYEQYF. The CDR3 DNA is TGTGCCAGCAGTTTCTTATTCGCTAGCGGGAAACCTGGCTCCTACGAGCAGTACTTC.

The chain combines TRBV19 with TRBJ1-1, with D uncertain. V lost 6 bases and J 1 base, leaving 12 bases between the germline ends. The germline gives CDR1 LNHDA, CDR2 SQIVND (reference sequence). The CDR3 covers 14 residues. The CDR3 nucleotides are TGTGCCAGTAGCCGAGAGGGTCAGAACACTGAAGCTTTCTTT. It translates to CASSREGQNTEAFF.

This rearrangement joins TRBV19 to TRBJ1-4; D might be TRBD1 (5 bases). Germline CDR1 reads LNHDA; CDR2 reads SQIVND (reference sequence). The CDR3 is 13 amino acids. V gave up 5 bases and J gave up 8 bases, with 12 bases separating them. The CDR3 nucleotides read TGTGCCAGTAGTCTCAGGGAAAACGAAAAACTGTTTTTT. Residues: CASSLRENEKLFF. Together with reference TRBV19 and TRBJ1-4, the CDR3 gives the full variable domain: DGGITQSPKYLFRKEGQNVTLSCEQNLNHDAMYWYRQDPGQGLRLIYYSQIVNDFQKGDIAEGYSVSREKKESFPLTVTSAQKNPTAFYLCASSLRENEKLFFGSGTQLSVL.

This clone has only one observation. This chain uses TRBV27 with TRBJ1-4; TRBD1 aligns across 8 bases. Germline V gene sequence: CDR1 MNHEY, CDR2 SMNVEV (reference sequence). The CDR3 contains 14 residues. V was pared by 6 bases and J by 4 bases, with 4 bases of the junction left unmatched. The CDR3 region has the DNA TGTGCCAGCAGCGTCAGGGGGCTTAATGAAAAACTGTTTTTT. Its protein is CASSVRGLNEKLFF.

V gene TRBV5-1 combines with J gene TRBJ1-4; 9 positions match TRBD1. Trimming cost V 4 bases and J 7 bases; bases outside gene matches: 8. CDR1 is SGHRS and CDR2 is YFSETQ in the germline V gene. This CDR3 comprises 15 residues. CDR3 nucleotide sequence: TGCGCCAGCAGCACCCTACAGGGGGCGGGTGAAAAACTGTTTTTT. The encoded protein is CASSTLQGAGEKLFF. The full variable domain, with the rest looked up from reference TRBV5-1 and TRBJ1-4, is KAGVTQTPRYLIKTRGQQVTLSCSPISGHRSVSWYQQTPGQGLQFLFEYFSETQRNKGNFPGRFSGRQFSNSRSEMNVSTLELGDSALYLCASSTLQGAGEKLFFGSGTQLSVL.

The chain is built from TRBV7-2 and TRBJ1-4; TRBD1 aligns across 10 bases. The J segment lost 3 bases and the V segment lost 5 bases, leaving 6 bases of the junction unmatched. There are 16 residues in the CDR3. The V gene's germline CDR1 is SGHTA and CDR2 FQGNSA. The CDR3 coding sequence is TGTGCCAGCAGCCCAGACAGGGGGCCTCCTAATGAAAAACTGTTTTTT. Its translation: CASSPDRGPPNEKLFF.

CDR3 bases: TGCGCCAGCAGCCAAGATCAAGGGGGATGGAACTATGGCTACACCTTC. Amino acids: CASSQDQGGWNYGYTF. The gene calls are TRBV4-1 and TRBJ1-2, with a possible D match to TRBD1 (6 bases). The CDR3 sequence is 16 residues long. V was pared by 0 bases and J by 2 bases, with 13 bases between. Germline V lookup: CDR1 MGHRA, CDR2 YSYEKL.

The chain joins TRBV2 to TRBJ2-5, with TRBD1 identical over 7 bases. Looked up from germline, CDR1 is SNHLY and CDR2 is FYNNEI. The length of the CDR3 is 14 residues. Trimming at V came to 8 bases and at J to 5 bases, leaving 11 bases not matched to a gene. The CDR3 region has the DNA TGTGCCAGCGCCGGGACAGTCCTCATGGAGACCCAGTACTTC. Encoded protein: CASAGTVLMETQYF.

This chain connects TRBV27 to TRBJ2-2; 7 positions match TRBD1. The V segment lost 1 base and the J segment 1 base; nucleotides outside the gene matches: 3. CDR1 MNHEY and CDR2 SMNVEV come from the germline V gene (reference sequence). This CDR3 region has 16 residues. CDR3 nucleotides: TGTGCCAGCAGTTTATACCGGACAGGGAACACCGGGGAGCTGTTTTTT. This encodes CASSLYRTGNTGELFF.

The rearrangement joins TRBV19 to TRBJ2-5, with TRBD1 matching over 7 bases. Per the germline V gene, CDR1 is LNHDA and CDR2 is SQIVND (reference sequence). The CDR3 runs 15 residues. V gave up 3 bases and J gave up 2 bases; unmatched junction bases: 6. This CDR3 is CASSILGGGQETQYF. The CDR3 region has the DNA TGTGCCAGTAGTATTCTAGGGGGCGGGCAAGAGACCCAGTACTTC.

This chain connects TRBV11-2 to TRBJ2-2; no reliable D call. Germline V gene lookup returns CDR1 SGHAT and CDR2 FQNNGV. The CDR3 contains 15 residues. Trimming stripped 1 base from V and 2 bases from J, with 8 bases between. This chain's CDR3 is CASSLARPNTGELFF. In DNA, the CDR3 is TGTGCCAGCAGCTTAGCCAGGCCTAACACCGGGGAGCTGTTTTTT.

The chain links TRBV5-1 to TRBJ2-5; TRBD1 agrees at 11 bases. With V trimmed by 4 bases and J by 1 base, 12 bases remained unmatched. Germline CDR1 SGHRS, CDR2 YFSETQ. The CDR3 contains 18 residues. CDR3 amino acids: CASSPRGDRGGPQETQYF. The CDR3 nucleotides read TGCGCCAGCAGCCCTCGTGGGGACAGGGGGGGACCCCAAGAGACCCAGTACTTC.

This rearrangement joins TRBV7-2 to TRBJ2-7; 9 bases map to TRBD1. Germline CDR1 is SGHTA and CDR2 is FQGNSA. The CDR3 runs to 15 residues. The ends lost 5 bases at V and 3 bases at J; junction bases unmatched: 8. DNA for the CDR3: TGTGCCAGCAGCCAAGGGGGGACAGGGAACTACGAGCAGTACTTC. Residues: CASSQGGTGNYEQYF.